One and the same sample provided the 10 T cell receptor beta chains below, sequenced in a study of T cells in Graves' hyperthyroidism and ophthalmopathy. Amplification of TCR beta CDR3 regions was performed using RNA transcripts as template. The HTBI primer set served for first-round RT-PCR of the TCR CDR3. TCRdb called the multiplex PCR reads again in MiXCR, with one record for every CDR3 protein. The table lists some 460,000 distinct CDR3 sequences, 15% to 19% of them singletons. Specimen: blood. The receptor source for this set is a woman younger than 35 with Graves' hyperthyroidism.

This clonotype appeared many times. The CDR3 bases are TGTGCCAGCACTTGGACTAGCGATGCCTACGAGCAGTACTTC. Encoded protein: CASTWTSDAYEQYF. The chain joins TRBV2 to TRBJ2-7, with 9 positions matching TRBD2. From germline, CDR1 is SNHLY and CDR2 FYNNEI. With 7 bases clipped from V and 2 bases from J, the junction kept 6 bases outside the gene matches. CDR3 size: 14 residues.

This clonotype was seen many times. CDR3 bases: TGTGCCAGCAGCCAAGACTTACAAGAGACCCAGTACTTC. It translates to CASSQDLQETQYF. The chain employs TRBV11-2 and TRBJ2-5, with D unresolved. CDR3 length equals 13 residues. V was pared by 5 bases and J by 2 bases, with 9 bases between. Germline V lookup: CDR1 SGHAT, CDR2 FQNNGV.

This clonotype was observed a few times. V is TRBV20-1 and J is TRBJ2-2, with a possible D match to TRBD1 (6 bases). V gave up 5 bases and J gave up 7 bases, with 8 bases separating them. Germline V gene data show CDR1 as DFQATT and CDR2 as SNEGSKA (reference sequence). The CDR3 spans 11 residues. The CDR3 sequence is CSALQGGELFF. Written as DNA, the CDR3 is TGCAGTGCTCTACAGGGCGGGGAGCTGTTTTTT.

This clonotype was seen a handful of times. A single base separates this from a much larger clone, so it may be a read error. This chain uses TRBV5-1 with TRBJ1-3, with TRBD1 as a possible D gene (5 bases). The CDR3 is 14 amino acids. Germline CDR1 is SGHRS and CDR2 is YFSETQ. This chain's CDR3 is CTSSPGSSGNTIYF. The CDR3 DNA reads TGCACCAGCAGCCCAGGGAGCTCTGGAAACACCATATATTTT. Based on the CDR3 plus reference TRBV5-1 and TRBJ1-3, the full variable domain is KAGVTQTPRYLIKTRGQQVTLSCSPISGHRSVSWYQQTPGQGLQFLFEYFSETQRNKGNFPGRFSGRQFSNSRSEMNVSTLELGDSALYLCTSSPGSSGNTIYFGEGSWLTVV.

This clonotype appeared many times. V is TRBV7-3 and J is TRBJ2-1; 8 bases map to TRBD1. Losses at the gene ends were 3 bases for V and 5 bases for J; bases not matched to a gene: 3. Germline V gene lookup returns CDR1 SGHTA and CDR2 FQGTGA. The CDR3 runs 14 residues. Written as DNA, the CDR3 is TGTGCCAGCAGCTTTGACAGGGGCCACAATGAGCAGTTCTTC. Its translation is CASSFDRGHNEQFF.

This sequence joins TRBV11-2 and TRBJ2-1; 10 bases line up with TRBD2. V lost 2 bases and J lost 3; bases outside the gene matches: 4. This CDR3 contains 16 residues. The germline gives CDR1 SGHAT, CDR2 FQNNGV. The CDR3 is CASSLLAGVNYNEQFF. DNA for the CDR3: TGTGCCAGCAGCTTACTAGCGGGAGTTAACTACAATGAGCAGTTCTTC.

This clonotype was found many times. This sequence joins TRBV27 and TRBJ1-5, with D possibly TRBD1 on 6 matching bases. Per the germline V gene, CDR1 is MNHEY and CDR2 is SMNVEV (reference sequence). Trimming took 6 bases from V and 9 from J, leaving 21 bases between them. The CDR3 is made up of 15 amino acids. DNA for the CDR3: TGTGCCAGCAGCCCCAGGGGTCGCTATGATCGGCCCCAGCATTTT. Its protein is CASSPRGRYDRPQHF.

This clonotype was detected many times. The chain uses TRBV18 and TRBJ2-3; 10 bases are shared with TRBD2. The CDR3 sequence is 13 residues long. CDR1 and CDR2 from the germline V gene are KGHSH and LQKENI. V gave up 3 bases and J gave up 11 bases; unmatched junction bases: 5. The CDR3 coding sequence is TGTGCCAGCTCACCCCCTGGACTAGCGGAGCAGTATTTT. Its translation is CASSPPGLAEQYF. Supplemented by reference TRBV18 and TRBJ2-3, the full variable domain reads NAGVMQNPRHLVRRRGQEARLRCSPMKGHSHVYWYRQLPEEGLKFMVYLQKENIIDESGMPKERFSAEFPKEGPSILRIQQVVRGDSAAYFCASSPPGLAEQYFGPGTRLTVL.

This clonotype was recorded a few times. A junction end diverges from the germline sequence, so it may reflect a read error. The chain couples TRBV5-1 to TRBJ2-5; 7 bases map to TRBD1. This CDR3 spans 14 amino acids. CDR1 and CDR2 (germline): SGHRS, YFSETQ. Written as DNA, the CDR3 is TGCGCCAGCAGCCCGACGAGGGGGCAAGCGACCCAGTACTTC. It codes for CASSPTRGQATQYF.

This clonotype was recorded at least ten times. This chain uses TRBV7-2 with TRBJ2-7; D remains ambiguous. Germline V gene lookup returns CDR1 SGHTA and CDR2 FQGNSA. The CDR3 consists of 13 residues. The ends were cut back, 0 bases at V and 5 bases at J, with 8 bases in the middle. The CDR3 spells CASSLAVTHEQYF. As DNA, the CDR3 is TGTGCCAGCAGCTTAGCTGTCACTCACGAGCAGTACTTC.